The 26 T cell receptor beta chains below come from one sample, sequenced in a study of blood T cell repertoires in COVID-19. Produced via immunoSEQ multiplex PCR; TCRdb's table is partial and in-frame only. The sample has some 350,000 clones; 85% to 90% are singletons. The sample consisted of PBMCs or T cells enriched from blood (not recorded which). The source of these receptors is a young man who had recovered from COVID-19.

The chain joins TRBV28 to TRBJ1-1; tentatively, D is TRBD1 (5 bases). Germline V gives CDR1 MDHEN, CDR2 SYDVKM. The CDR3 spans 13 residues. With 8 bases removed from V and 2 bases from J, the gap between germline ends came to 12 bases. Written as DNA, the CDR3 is TGTGCCAGCGCCTTCGGGACTAACACTGAAGCTTTCTTT. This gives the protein CASAFGTNTEAFF.

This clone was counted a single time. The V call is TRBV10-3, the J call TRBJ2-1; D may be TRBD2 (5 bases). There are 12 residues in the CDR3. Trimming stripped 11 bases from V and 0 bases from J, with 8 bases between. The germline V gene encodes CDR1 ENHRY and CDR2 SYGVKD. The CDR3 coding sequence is TGTGCCCTAGGGAGCTCCTACAATGAGCAGTTCTTC. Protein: CALGSSYNEQFF.

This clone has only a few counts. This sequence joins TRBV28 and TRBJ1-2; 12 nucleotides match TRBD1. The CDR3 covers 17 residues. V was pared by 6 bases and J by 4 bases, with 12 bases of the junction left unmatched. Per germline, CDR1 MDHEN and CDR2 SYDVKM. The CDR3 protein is CASSSGTGGGLGYGYTF. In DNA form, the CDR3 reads TGTGCCAGCAGCTCCGGGACAGGGGGCGGGTTGGGCTATGGCTACACCTTC.

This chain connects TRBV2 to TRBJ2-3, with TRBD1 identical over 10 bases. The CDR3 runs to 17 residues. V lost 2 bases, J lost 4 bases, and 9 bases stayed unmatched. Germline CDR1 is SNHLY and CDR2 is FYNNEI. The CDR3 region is CASSETLPGQGPDTQYF. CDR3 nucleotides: TGTGCCAGCAGTGAAACCTTGCCGGGACAGGGGCCAGATACGCAGTATTTT.

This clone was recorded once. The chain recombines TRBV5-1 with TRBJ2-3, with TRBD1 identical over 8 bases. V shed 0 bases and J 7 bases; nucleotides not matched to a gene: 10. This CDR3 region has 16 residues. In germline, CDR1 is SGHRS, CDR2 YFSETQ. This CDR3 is CASSLEGTGFLNTQYF. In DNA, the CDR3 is TGCGCCAGCAGCTTGGAAGGGACAGGCTTTTTGAATACGCAGTATTTT.

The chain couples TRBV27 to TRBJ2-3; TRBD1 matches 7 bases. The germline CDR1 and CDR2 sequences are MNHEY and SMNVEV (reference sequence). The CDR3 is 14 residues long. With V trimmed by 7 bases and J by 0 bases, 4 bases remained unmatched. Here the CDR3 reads CASKGARSTDTQYF. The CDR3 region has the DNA TGTGCCAGCAAGGGGGCTCGTAGCACAGATACGCAGTATTTT.

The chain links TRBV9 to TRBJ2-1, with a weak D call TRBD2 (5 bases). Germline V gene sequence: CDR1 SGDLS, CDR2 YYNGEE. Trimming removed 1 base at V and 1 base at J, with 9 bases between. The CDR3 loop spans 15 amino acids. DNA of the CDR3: TGTGCCAGCAGCGTATGGGGAGTTTCCTACAATGAGCAGTTCTTC. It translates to CASSVWGVSYNEQFF.

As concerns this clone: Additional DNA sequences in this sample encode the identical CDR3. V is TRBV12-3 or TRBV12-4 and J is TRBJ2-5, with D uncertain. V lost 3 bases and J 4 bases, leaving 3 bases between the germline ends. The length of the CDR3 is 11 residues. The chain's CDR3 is CASSFRETQYF. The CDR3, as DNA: TGTGCCAGCAGTTTTCGAGAGACCCAGTACTTC.

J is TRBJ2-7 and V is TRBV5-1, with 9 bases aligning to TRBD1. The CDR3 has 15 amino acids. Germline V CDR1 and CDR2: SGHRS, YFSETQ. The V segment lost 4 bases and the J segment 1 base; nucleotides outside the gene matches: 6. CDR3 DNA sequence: TGCGCCAGCAGCATGGGGGGACAGGGTTCCTACGAGCAGTACTTC. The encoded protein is CASSMGGQGSYEQYF.

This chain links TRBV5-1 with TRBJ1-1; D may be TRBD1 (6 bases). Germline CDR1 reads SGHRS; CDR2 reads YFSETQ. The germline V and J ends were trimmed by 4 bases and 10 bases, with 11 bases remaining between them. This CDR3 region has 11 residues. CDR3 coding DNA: TGCGCCAGCAGCCTCGGGGGGCCAGCTTTCTTT. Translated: CASSLGGPAFF.

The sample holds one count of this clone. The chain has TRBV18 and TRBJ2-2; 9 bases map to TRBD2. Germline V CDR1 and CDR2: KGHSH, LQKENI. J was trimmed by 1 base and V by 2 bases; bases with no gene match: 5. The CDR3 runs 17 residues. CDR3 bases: TGTGCCAGCTCACCATGGGCTAGCGGGGTGAACACCGGGGAGCTGTTTTTT. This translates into CASSPWASGVNTGELFF.

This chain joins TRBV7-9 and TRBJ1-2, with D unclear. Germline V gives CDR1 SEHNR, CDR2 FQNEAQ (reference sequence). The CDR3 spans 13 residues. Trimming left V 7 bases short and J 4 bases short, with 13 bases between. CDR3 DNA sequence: TGTGCCAGCAACAGCGGGGTTACCTATGGCTACACCTTC. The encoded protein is CASNSGVTYGYTF.

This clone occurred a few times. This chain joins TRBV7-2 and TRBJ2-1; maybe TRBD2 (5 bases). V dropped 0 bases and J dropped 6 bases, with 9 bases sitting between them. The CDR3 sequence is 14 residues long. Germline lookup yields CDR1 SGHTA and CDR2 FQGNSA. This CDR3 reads CASSLAGRSNEQFF. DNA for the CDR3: TGTGCCAGCAGCTTAGCTGGGAGAAGCAATGAGCAGTTCTTC.

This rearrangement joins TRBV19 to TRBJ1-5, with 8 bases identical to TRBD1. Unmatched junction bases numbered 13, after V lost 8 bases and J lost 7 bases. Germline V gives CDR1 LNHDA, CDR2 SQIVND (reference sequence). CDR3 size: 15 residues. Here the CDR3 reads CASAPYGQGGQPQHF. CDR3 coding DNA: TGTGCCAGTGCACCCTATGGACAGGGCGGACAGCCCCAGCATTTT.

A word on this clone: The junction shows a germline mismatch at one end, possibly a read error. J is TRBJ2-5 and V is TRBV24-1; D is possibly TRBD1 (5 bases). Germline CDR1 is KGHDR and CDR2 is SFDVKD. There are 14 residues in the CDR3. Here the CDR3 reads CAISDRGFQETQYF. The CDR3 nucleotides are TGTGCCATCAGTGATAGGGGCTTCCAAGAGACCCAGTACTTC.

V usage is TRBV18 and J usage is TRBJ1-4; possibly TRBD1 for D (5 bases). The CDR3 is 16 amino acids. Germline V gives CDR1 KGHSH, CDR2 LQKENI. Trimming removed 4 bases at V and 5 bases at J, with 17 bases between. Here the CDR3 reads CASSLKIRDFNEKLFF. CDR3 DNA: TGTGCCAGCTCACTCAAAATTCGGGACTTCAATGAAAAACTGTTTTTT.

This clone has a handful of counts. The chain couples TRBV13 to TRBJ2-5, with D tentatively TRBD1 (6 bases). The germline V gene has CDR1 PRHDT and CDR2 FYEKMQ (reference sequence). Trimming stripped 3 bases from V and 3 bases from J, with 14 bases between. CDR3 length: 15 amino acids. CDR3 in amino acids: CASSFVRGVEETQYF. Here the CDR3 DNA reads TGTGCCAGCAGCTTCGTCAGGGGAGTGGAAGAGACCCAGTACTTC.

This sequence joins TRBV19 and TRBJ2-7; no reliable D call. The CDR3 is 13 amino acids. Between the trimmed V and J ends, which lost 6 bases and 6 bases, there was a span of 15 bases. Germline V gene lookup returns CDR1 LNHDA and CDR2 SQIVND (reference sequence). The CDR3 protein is CASRQLGEREQYF. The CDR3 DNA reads TGTGCCAGTAGGCAGCTAGGTGAGCGCGAGCAGTACTTC. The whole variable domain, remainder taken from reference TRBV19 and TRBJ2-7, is DGGITQSPKYLFRKEGQNVTLSCEQNLNHDAMYWYRQDPGQGLRLIYYSQIVNDFQKGDIAEGYSVSREKKESFPLTVTSAQKNPTAFYLCASRQLGEREQYFGPGTRLTVT.

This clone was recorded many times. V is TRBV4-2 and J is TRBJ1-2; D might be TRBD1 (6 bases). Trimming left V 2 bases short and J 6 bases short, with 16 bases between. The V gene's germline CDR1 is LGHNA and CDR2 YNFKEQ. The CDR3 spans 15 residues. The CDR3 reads CASSQIEQGYDGYTF. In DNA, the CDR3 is TGTGCCAGCAGCCAAATCGAACAGGGATATGATGGCTACACCTTC.

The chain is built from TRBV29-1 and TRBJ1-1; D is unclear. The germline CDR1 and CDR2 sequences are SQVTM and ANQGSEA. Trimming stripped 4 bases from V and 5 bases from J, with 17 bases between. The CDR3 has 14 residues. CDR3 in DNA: TGCAGCGTTGTCCGCCGGGAACTTGGGACTGAAGCTTTCTTT. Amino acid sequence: CSVVRRELGTEAFF. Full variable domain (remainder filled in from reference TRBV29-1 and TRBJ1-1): SAVISQKPSRDICQRGTSLTIQCQVDSQVTMMFWYRQQPGQSLTLIATANQGSEATYESGFVIDKFPISRPNLTFSTLTVSNMSPEDSSIYLCSVVRRELGTEAFFGQGTRLTVV.

The CDR3 DNA sequence: TGTGCCAGCAGTTACGTTGGCGAAGCTTTCTTT. Its translation is CASSYVGEAFF. This chain connects TRBV6-6 to TRBJ1-1; D gene uncertain. Germline assignment: CDR1 MNHNY and CDR2 SVGAGI (reference sequence). The CDR3 covers 11 residues. V dropped 2 bases and J dropped 8 bases, with 6 bases sitting between them.

In nucleotides, the CDR3 is TGTGCCAGCAAAGGGACATTTGGTGCCGAGCAGTACTTC. Translation gives CASKGTFGAEQYF. This chain uses TRBV2 with TRBJ2-7, with D possibly being TRBD1 (6 bases). This CDR3 is built from 13 residues. Germline CDR1 reads SNHLY; CDR2 reads FYNNEI. The V end was cut by 7 bases, the J end by 6 bases, with 16 bases between.

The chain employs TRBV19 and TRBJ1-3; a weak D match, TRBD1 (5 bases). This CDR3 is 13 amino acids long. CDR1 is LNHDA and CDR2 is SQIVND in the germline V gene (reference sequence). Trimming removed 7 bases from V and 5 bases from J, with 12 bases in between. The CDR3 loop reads CASTARARNTIYF. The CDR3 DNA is TGTGCCAGTACGGCCAGGGCTAGAAACACCATATATTTT.

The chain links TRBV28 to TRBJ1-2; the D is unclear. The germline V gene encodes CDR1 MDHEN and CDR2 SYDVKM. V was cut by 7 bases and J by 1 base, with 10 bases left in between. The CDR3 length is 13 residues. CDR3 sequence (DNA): TGTGCCAGCACGAGCCCTATTAACTATGGCTACACCTTC. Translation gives CASTSPINYGYTF.

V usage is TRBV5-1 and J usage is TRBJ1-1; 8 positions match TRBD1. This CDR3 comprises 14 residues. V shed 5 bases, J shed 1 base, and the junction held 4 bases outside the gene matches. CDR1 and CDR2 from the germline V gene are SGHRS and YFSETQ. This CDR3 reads CASRSGQGNTEAFF. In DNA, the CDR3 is TGCGCCAGCAGGTCAGGACAGGGGAACACTGAAGCTTTCTTT.

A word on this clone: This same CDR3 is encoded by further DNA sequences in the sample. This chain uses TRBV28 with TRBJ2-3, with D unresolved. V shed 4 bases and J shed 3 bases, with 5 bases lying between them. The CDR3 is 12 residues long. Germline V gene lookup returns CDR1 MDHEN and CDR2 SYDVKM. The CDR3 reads CASSSFTDTQYF. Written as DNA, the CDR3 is TGTGCCAGCAGTTCATTTACAGATACGCAGTATTTT.